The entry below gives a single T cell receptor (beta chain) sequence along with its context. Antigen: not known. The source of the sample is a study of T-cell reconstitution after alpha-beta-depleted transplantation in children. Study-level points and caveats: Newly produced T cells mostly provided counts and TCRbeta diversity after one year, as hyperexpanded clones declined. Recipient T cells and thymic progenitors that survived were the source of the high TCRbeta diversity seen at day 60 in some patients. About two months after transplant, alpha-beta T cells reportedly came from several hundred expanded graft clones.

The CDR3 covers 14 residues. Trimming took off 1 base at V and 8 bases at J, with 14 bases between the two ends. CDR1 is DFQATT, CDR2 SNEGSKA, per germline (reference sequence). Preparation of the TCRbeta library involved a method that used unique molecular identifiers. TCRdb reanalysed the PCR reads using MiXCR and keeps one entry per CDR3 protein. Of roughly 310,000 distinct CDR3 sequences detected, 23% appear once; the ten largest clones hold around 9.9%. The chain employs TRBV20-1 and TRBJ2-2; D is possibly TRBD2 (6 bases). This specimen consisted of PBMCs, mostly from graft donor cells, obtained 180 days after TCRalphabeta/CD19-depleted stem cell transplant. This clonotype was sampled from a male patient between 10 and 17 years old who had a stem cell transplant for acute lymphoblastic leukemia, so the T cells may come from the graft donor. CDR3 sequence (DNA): TGCAGTGCTAGAGTCGGGCTAGCGAGGGGGGAGCTGTTTTTT. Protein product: CSARVGLARGELFF.